This paragraph covers one T cell receptor (beta chain) sequence. Libraries were prepared by immunoSEQ multiplex PCR; TCRdb keeps only in-frame clonotypes and omits some of them. The sample contains approximately 740,000 clones, around 93% of which appear only once. V trimming: 9 bases; J trimming: 2 bases; junction bases outside the gene matches: 16. The CDR3 loop spans 18 amino acids. CDR1 and CDR2 (germline): LNHDA, SQIVND (reference sequence). This sample is drawn from a study of shared clonotypes between healthy human individuals. Terminally differentiated effector memory CD45RA+ cells were excluded by CCR7 positive selection of CD45RO-negative cells.

This rearrangement joins TRBV19 to TRBJ2-1, with 10 bases matching TRBD2. The receptor comes from a man in his thirties or forties in good health. The sample comprised naive CD8+ T cells sorted from blood. In DNA, the CDR3 is TGTGCCAGCACTACCGGGACTAGCGTATCCGATACCTACAATGAGCAGTTCTTC. This gives the protein CASTTGTSVSDTYNEQFF.